This T cell receptor (beta chain) originates from a study of blood T cell repertoires in COVID-19. Turning to the study itself: Acute-phase and convalescent COVID-19 samples originated in the United States, Italy and Spain. PBMCs, B-cell-depleted T cells, or T cells provided the cDNA or gDNA that made up the material.

Clones were read by immunoSEQ multiplex PCR, and TCRdb kept only the in-frame ones, dropping some. Of some 360,000 clones detected, roughly nine tenths appear once; the ten largest clones hold around 3.9%. Germline V CDR1 and CDR2: SNHLY, FYNNEI. This CDR3 spans 16 amino acids. V was clipped by 7 bases and J by 1 base, with 17 bases between them. Sample: peripheral blood. This chain links TRBV2 with TRBJ2-4; D call uncertain. This clonotype was sampled from a woman aged 55 to 70 with COVID-19, enrolled during active disease. In DNA form, the CDR3 reads TGTGCCAGCACCCTAAACCCTGGTCATGCCAAAAACATTCAGTACTTC. It codes for CASTLNPGHAKNIQYF.